The entry that follows covers one TCR beta chain sequence. There is no known antigen for this receptor. No per-base quality is available; no much larger clone lies one base away. The source of the sample is a study of graft-versus-host responses after intestinal transplantation (dated by TCRdb to the early 2020s). At the level of the whole study: The transplants that recipients received were multivisceral, liver-intestinal, or isolated intestinal. The cohort enrolled 20 to 25 intestinal transplant recipients including one retransplant, and a few patients lacking pretransplant specimens were excluded. Samples from a few later patients were sequenced in-house on an Illumina MiSeq with MiXCR processing rather than by the commercial service. Every recipient was given anti-thymocyte globulin induction, followed by approximately 3 years of maintenance tacrolimus and steroids. To identify alloreactive clones, pre-transplant mixed lymphocyte reaction products were sequenced and compared with unstimulated pre-transplant donor and recipient T cells. A peak of at least 4% donor T cells among recipient peripheral blood mononuclear cells was the definition used for donor T cell macrochimerism. After intestinal transplantation, graft-versus-host and host-versus-graft alloreactive T cell clones were followed in the graft, circulation and bone marrow using bulk TCR-beta CDR3 sequencing. Broad study findings and their caveats: Early after transplant, peak levels of circulating GvH clones were found to be associated with declines in HvG clones. High GvH to HvG T cell clonal ratios were observed in the allografts of patients with donor T cell macrochimerism. The relatively low number and heterogeneity of intestinal transplant patients limited the conclusions. GvH clones were detected in recipient bone marrow, and some appeared earlier in ileal mucosa or blood, consistent with an intestinal mucosal origin.

The protocol used for the library was the immunoSEQ multiplex PCR assay. High-throughput TCR-beta CDR3 sequencing of genomic DNA from most patients was performed by Adaptive Biotechnologies. The authors' analysis ran thus. Adaptive's ImmunoSEQ software was the source of the TCR sequencing data for 15 to 20 patients, while a few other patients were processed with MiXCR and VDJtools. Because the origin of CDR3 nucleotide sequences shared between donor and recipient could not be assigned, those sequences were removed. Alloreactive clones required at least 2-fold expansion over unstimulated cells and minimum CFSE-low frequency of 0.002% (template counts) or 0.001% (read counts). Clones were considered mappable if detected in sequenced pre-transplant spleen, lymph node, or MLR CFSE-low populations of the donor or recipient. Cumulative frequency of alloreactive clones was calculated as a percentage of all sequences weighted by copy number. TCRdb provides this immuneACCESS table in a form limited to in-frame rearrangements. Some clones are lacking; in checked studies, under half of them reflect an unresolved V gene, and why the rest are absent is not known. The D gene and trimming were derived from the DNA, and the V and J assignments and clone size from that table. The sample table contains roughly 28,000 clones; only one count was recorded for roughly 93% of them. Around 0.72% of the sample is taken by the ten largest.

Blood samples were collected up to 4 times in the first month after transplant and then at least monthly when available. The sequence was collected from a human patient who received an intestinal transplant, so some T cells may come from the graft donor. The material was PBMCs, obtained approximately 69 days after intestinal transplant.

The DNA sequence is as follows: TGTGCCTGGAGTACGGAAAACCATCCGGGACAGGGGGTATACACCGGGGAGCTGTTTTTT. This is translated as CAWSTENHPGQGVYTGELFF. The chain is made from TRBV30 and TRBJ2-2; TRBD1 fits 11 bases in the junction. In the germline V gene (reference sequence), CDR1 corresponds to GTSNPN and CDR2 to SVGIG. Including cysteine and phenylalanine, the CDR3 has 20 amino acids. The only DNA kept is the CDR3, 60 bases in frame from the first base. V ends up 2 bases short and J 3 bases short, with an unmatched junction base count of 17. With all but the CDR3 taken from the reference TRBV30 and TRBJ2-2 genes, the full variable domain is: SQTIHQWPATLVQPVGSPLSLECTVEGTSNPNLYWYRQAAGRGLQLLFYSVGIGQISSEVPQNLSASRPQDRQFILSSKKLLLSDSGFYLCAWSTENHPGQGVYTGELFFGEGSRLTVL.